The clone carrying this T cell receptor beta chain was counted between two and nine times. The antigen is undetermined. The sample belongs to a study of beta chain features in type 1 diabetes. Notes on the study in general: A pattern of fewer insertions and more deletions at VDJ junctions was seen in type 1 diabetes patients.

V was clipped by 2 bases and J by 8 bases; unmatched bases: 13. The CDR3 runs to 16 residues. Germline lookup yields CDR1 SGHNT and CDR2 YYREEE (reference sequence). Investigators reverse transcribed all isolated RNA, so they sequenced expressed TCRB transcripts. Repertoires were generated with immunoSEQ multiplex PCR, while TCRdb's copy carries only in-frame clones and drops some. The sample lists 350,000 to 450,000 clones, about 14% occurring once. The origin of this receptor is a man aged 25-45 years in good health. Source material: naive CD4+ T cells from blood. The chain employs TRBV5-4 and TRBJ2-3; TRBD2 agrees at 8 bases. The CDR3 reads CASSLPLAASASTQYF. The CDR3 nucleotides are TGTGCCAGCAGCTTACCACTAGCGGCCTCCGCCAGTACGCAGTATTTT.